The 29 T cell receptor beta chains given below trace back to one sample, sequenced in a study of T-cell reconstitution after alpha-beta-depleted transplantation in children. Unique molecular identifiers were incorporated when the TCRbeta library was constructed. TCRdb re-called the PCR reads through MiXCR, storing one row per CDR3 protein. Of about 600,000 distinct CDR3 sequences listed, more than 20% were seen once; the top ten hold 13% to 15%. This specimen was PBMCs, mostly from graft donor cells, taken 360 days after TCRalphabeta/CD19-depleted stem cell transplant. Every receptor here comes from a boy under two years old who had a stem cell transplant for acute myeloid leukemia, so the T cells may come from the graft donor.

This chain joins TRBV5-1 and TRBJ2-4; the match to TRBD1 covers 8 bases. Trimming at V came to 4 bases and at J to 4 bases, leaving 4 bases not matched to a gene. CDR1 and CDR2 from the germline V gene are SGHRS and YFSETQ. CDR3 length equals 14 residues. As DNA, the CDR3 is TGCGCCAGCAGCCCCCGGACAGGGAAAAACATTCAGTACTTC. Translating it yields CASSPRTGKNIQYF.

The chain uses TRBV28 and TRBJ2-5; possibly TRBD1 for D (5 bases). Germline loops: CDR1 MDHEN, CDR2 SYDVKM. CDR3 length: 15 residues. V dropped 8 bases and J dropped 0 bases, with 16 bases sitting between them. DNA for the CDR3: TGTGCCAGCCTGGGTGGGGCTCGGTACCAAGAGACCCAGTACTTC. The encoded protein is CASLGGARYQETQYF.

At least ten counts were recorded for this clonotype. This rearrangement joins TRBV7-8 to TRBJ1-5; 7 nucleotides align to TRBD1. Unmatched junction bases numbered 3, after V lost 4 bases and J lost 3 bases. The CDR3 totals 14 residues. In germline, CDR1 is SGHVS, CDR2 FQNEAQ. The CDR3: CASSSGQLNQPQHF. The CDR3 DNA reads TGTGCCAGCAGCTCGGGACAGCTCAATCAGCCCCAGCATTTT.

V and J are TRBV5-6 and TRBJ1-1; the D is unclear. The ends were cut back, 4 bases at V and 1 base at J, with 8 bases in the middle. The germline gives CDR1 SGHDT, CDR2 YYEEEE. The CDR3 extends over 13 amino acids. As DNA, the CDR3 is TGTGCCAGCAGCACCATGGGGAACACTGAAGCTTTCTTT. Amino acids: CASSTMGNTEAFF.

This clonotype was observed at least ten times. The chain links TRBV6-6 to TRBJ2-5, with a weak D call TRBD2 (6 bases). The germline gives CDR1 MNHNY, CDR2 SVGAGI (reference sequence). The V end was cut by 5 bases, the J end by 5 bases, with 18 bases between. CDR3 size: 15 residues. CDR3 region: CASSPGLRHRETQYF. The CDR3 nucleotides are TGTGCCAGCAGTCCGGGACTCCGCCATAGGGAGACCCAGTACTTC.

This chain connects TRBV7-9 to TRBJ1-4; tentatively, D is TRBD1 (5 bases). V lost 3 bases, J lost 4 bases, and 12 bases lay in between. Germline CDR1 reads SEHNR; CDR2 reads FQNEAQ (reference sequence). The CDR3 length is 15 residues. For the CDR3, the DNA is TGTGCCAGCAGCTTCAGCGGGGACTATAATGAAAAACTGTTTTTT. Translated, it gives CASSFSGDYNEKLFF.

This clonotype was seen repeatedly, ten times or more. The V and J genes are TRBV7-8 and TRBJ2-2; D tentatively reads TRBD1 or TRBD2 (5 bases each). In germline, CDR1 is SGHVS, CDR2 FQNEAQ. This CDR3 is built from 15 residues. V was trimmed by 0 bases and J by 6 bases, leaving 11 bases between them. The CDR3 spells CASSLASGRAGELFF. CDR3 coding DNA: TGTGCCAGCAGCTTAGCGTCAGGGCGGGCCGGGGAGCTGTTTTTT.

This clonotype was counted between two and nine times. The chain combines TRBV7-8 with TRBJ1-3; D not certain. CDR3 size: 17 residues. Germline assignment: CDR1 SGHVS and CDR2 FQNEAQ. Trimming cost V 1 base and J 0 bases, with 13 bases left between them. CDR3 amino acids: CASSLVVAGSSGNTIYF. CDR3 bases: TGTGCCAGCAGCTTAGTAGTGGCAGGAAGCTCTGGAAACACCATATATTTT. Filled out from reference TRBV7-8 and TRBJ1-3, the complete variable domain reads GAGVSQSPRYKVAKRGQDVALRCDPISGHVSLFWYQQALGQGPEFLTYFQNEAQLDKSGLPSDRFFAERPEGSVSTLKIQRTQQEDSAVYLCASSLVVAGSSGNTIYFGEGSWLTVV.

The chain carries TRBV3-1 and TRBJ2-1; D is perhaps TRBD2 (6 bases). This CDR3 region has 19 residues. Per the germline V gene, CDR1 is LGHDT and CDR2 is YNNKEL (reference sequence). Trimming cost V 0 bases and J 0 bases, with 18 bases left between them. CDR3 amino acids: CASSQEGLSPTSSYNEQFF. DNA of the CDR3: TGTGCCAGCAGCCAAGAGGGACTTAGCCCCACAAGCTCCTACAATGAGCAGTTCTTC.

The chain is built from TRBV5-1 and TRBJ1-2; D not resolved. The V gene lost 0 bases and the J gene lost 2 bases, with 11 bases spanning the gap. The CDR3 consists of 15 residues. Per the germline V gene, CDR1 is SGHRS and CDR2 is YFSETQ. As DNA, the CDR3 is TGCGCCAGCAGCTTGGCCGTGGATCCCAACTATGGCTACACCTTC. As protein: CASSLAVDPNYGYTF.

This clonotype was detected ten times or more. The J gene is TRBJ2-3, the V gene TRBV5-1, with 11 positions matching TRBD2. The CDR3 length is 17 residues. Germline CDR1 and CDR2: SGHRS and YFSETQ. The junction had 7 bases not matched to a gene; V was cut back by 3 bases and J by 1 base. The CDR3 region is CASSYSTTSGGTDTQYF. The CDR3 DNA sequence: TGCGCCAGCAGCTACAGCACGACTAGCGGGGGCACAGATACGCAGTATTTT.

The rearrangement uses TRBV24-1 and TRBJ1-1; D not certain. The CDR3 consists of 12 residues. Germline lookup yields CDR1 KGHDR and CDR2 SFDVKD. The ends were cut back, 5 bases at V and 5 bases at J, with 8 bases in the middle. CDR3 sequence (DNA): TGTGCCACCAGTGCAGGTCGGACTGAAGCTTTCTTT. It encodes CATSAGRTEAFF.

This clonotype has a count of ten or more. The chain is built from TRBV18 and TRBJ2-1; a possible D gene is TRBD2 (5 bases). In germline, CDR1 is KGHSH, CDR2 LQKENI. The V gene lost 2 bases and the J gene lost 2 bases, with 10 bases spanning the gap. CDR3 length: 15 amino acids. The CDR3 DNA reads TGTGCCAGCTCACCATTGGACTCCACCTACAATGAGCAGTTCTTC. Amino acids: CASSPLDSTYNEQFF.

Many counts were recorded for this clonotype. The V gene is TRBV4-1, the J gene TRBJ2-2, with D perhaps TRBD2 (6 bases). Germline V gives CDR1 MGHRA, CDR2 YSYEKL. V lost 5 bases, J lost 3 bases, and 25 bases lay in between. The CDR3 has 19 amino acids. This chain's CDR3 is CASSSRRRGEGFDTGELFF. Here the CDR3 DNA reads TGCGCCAGCAGCTCCCGGAGGCGCGGGGAAGGTTTCGACACCGGGGAGCTGTTTTTT.

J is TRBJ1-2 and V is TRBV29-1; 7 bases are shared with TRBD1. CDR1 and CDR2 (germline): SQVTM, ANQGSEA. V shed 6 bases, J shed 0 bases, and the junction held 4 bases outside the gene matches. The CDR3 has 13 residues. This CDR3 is CSVRTGSNYGYTF. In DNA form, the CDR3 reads TGCAGCGTCCGGACAGGCTCTAACTATGGCTACACCTTC.

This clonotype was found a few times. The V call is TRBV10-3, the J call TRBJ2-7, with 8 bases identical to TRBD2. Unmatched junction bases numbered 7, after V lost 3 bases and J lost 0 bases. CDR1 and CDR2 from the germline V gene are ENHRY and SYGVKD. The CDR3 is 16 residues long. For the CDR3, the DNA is TGTGCCATCAGTGATTTCGGGGGGGGTTCCTCCTACGAGCAGTACTTC. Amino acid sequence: CAISDFGGGSSYEQYF.

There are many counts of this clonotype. CDR3 in amino acids: CASSITGQGNNSPLHF. The CDR3, as DNA: TGTGCCAGCAGCATTACGGGACAGGGTAATAATTCACCCCTCCACTTT. The chain employs TRBV12-3 or TRBV12-4 and TRBJ1-6; TRBD1 matches at 9 bases. V shed 6 bases and J 5 bases; nucleotides not matched to a gene: 8. The CDR3 extends over 16 amino acids.

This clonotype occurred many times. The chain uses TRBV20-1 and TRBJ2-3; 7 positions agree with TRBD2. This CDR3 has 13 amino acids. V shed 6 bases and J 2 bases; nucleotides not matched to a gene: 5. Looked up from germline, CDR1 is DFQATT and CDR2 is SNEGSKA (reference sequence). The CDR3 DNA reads TGCAGTGCCCGAGCGGGGCCCACAGATACGCAGTATTTT. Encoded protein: CSARAGPTDTQYF.

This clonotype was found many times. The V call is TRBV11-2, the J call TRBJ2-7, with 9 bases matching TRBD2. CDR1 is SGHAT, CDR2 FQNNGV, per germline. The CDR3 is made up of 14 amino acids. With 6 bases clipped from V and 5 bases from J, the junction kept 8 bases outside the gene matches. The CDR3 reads CASRGTSNVHEQYF. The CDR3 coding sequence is TGTGCCAGCAGGGGGACTAGCAATGTCCACGAGCAGTACTTC. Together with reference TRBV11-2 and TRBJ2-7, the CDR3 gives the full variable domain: EAGVAQSPRYKIIEKRQSVAFWCNPISGHATLYWYQQILGQGPKLLIQFQNNGVVDDSQLPKDRFSAERLKGVDSTLKIQPAKLEDSAVYLCASRGTSNVHEQYFGPGTRLTVT.

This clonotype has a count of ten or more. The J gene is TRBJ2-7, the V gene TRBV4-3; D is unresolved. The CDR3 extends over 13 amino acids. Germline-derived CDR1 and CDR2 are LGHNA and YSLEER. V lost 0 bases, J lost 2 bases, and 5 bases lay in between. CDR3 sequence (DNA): TGCGCCAGCAGCCAAGATTTGCCCTACGAGCAGTACTTC. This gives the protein CASSQDLPYEQYF.

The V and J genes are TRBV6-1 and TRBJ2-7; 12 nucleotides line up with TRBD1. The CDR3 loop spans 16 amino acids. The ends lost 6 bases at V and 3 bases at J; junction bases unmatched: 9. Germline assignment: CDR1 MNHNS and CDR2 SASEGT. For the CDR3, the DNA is TGTGCCAGCAGAAGATCCGGGACAGGGGGCTTCTACGAGCAGTACTTC. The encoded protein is CASRRSGTGGFYEQYF.

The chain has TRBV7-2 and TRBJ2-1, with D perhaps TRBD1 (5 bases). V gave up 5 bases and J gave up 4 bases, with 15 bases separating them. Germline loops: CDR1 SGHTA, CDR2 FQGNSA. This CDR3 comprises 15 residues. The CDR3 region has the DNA TGTGCCAGCAGCGAACAAGGGGCGGTGTACAATGAGCAGTTCTTC. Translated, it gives CASSEQGAVYNEQFF.

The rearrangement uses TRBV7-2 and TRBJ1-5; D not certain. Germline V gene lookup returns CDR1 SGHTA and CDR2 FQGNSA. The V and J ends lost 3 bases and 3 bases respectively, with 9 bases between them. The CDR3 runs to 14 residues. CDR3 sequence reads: CASSFSGDNQPQHF. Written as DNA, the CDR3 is TGTGCCAGCAGCTTTAGCGGGGACAATCAGCCCCAGCATTTT.

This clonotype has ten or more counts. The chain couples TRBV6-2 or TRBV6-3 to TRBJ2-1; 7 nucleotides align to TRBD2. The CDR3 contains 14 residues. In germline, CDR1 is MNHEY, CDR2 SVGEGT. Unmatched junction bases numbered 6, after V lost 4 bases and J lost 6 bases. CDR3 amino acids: CASSSGWEGNEQFF. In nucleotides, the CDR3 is TGTGCCAGCAGTTCCGGCTGGGAGGGCAATGAGCAGTTCTTC.

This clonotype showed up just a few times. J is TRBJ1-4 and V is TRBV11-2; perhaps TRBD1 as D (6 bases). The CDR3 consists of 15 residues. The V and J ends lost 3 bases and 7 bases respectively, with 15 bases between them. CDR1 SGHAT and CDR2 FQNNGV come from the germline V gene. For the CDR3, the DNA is TGTGCCAGCAGCTTCCAGGGGAGGTCGCGTGAAAAACTGTTTTTT. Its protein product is CASSFQGRSREKLFF.

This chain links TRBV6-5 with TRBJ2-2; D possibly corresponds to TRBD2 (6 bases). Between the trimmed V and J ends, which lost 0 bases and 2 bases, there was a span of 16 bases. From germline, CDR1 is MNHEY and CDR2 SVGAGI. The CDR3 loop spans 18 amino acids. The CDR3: CASSYSSGDLLNTGELFF. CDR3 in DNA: TGTGCCAGCAGTTACTCATCGGGGGATCTCCTTAACACCGGGGAGCTGTTTTTT.

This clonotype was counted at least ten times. The CDR3 loop is CATSDLAPIEASSYEQYF. The DNA of the CDR3 is TGTGCCACCAGTGACTTGGCCCCTATAGAGGCGAGCTCCTACGAGCAGTACTTC. This chain connects TRBV24-1 to TRBJ2-7, with no clear D. The CDR3 runs to 18 residues. Per the germline V gene, CDR1 is KGHDR and CDR2 is SFDVKD. Trimming shortened V by 4 bases and J by 0 bases, and 21 bases separated the two germline ends.

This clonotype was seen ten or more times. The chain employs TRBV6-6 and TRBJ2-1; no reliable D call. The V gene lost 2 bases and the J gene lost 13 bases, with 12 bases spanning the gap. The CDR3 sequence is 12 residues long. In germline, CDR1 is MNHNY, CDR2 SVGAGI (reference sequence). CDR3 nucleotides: TGTGCCAGCAGTTACGACTCCTCCCCCCAGTTCTTC. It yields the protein CASSYDSSPQFF.

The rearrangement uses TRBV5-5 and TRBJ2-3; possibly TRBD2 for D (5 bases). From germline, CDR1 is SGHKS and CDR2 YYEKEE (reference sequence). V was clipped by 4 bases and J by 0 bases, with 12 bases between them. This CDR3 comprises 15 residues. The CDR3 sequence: CASSSPGISTDTQYF. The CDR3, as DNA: TGTGCCAGCAGCAGTCCCGGGATTAGCACAGATACGCAGTATTTT. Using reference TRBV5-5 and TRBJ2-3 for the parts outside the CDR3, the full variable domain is DAGVTQSPTHLIKTRGQQVTLRCSPISGHKSVSWYQQVLGQGPQFIFQYYEKEERGRGNFPDRFSARQFPNYSSELNVNALLLGDSALYLCASSSPGISTDTQYFGPGTRLTVL.